This TCR beta chain was profiled in a study of pediatric ulcerative colitis. Trimming shortened V by 8 bases and J by 4 bases, and 18 bases separated the two germline ends. Germline V CDR1 and CDR2: PRHDT, FYEKMQ (reference sequence). The CDR3 is made up of 14 amino acids. Each sample received Survey-level depth of up to 500,000 reads. Sequencing used immunoSEQ multiplex PCR; TCRdb keeps in-frame clones, though not all of them. The table has 45,000 to 75,000 clones, approximately 87% seen once. The TCR was taken from a boy aged 5-17 years who was a control in a study of pediatric ulcerative colitis. The sample consisted of blood. The chain has TRBV13 and TRBJ2-7; possible D gene TRBD1, 6 bases. The CDR3 reads CASREKGGRYEQYF. DNA for the CDR3: TGTGCCAGCCGTGAAAAAGGGGGTAGGTACGAGCAGTACTTC.